Reported below is one T cell receptor beta chain. No antigen is known for it. The data are from a study of monozygotic twins with inflammatory bowel disease. There were roughly 3.5 ug of total RNA used for each TCR library. TCRdb processed the 5' RACE reads again and assigns one entry to each CDR3 protein, with no DNA. This sample's clone table lists approximately 340,000 distinct CDR3 sequences. This CDR3 is built from 16 residues. Germline assignment: CDR1 DFQATT and CDR2 SNEGSKA (reference sequence). General study points: The data offered no way to tell different T cell subtypes apart.

The chain recombines TRBV20-1 with TRBJ1-2; TCRdb picks TRBD1, but there is no DNA to check that call. The sequenced sample was blood. The sequence was obtained from a human donor with ulcerative colitis or Crohn's disease, or a healthy co-twin of an affected twin (not recorded which). CDR3 loop: CSASKGQGTSSYGYTF.